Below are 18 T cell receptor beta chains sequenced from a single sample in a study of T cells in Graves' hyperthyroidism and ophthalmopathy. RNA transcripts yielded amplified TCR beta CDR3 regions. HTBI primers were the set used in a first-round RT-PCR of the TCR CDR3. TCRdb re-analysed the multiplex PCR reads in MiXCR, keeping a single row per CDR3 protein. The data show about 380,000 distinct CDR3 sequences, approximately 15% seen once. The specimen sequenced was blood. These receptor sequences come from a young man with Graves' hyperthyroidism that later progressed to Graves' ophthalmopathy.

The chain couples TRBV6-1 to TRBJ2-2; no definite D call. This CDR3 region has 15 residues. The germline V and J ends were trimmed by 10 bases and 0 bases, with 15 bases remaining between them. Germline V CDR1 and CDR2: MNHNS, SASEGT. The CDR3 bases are TGTGCCACGGAAGCCCGGTTTGCGAACACCGGGGAGCTGTTTTTT. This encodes CATEARFANTGELFF.

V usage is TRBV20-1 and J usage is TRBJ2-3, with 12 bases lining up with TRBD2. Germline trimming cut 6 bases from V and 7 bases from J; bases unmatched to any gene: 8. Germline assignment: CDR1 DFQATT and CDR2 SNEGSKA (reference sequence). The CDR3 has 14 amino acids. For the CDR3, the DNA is TGCAGTGCCCATCCTAGCGGGGGGGCTTATACGCAGTATTTT. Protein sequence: CSAHPSGGAYTQYF.

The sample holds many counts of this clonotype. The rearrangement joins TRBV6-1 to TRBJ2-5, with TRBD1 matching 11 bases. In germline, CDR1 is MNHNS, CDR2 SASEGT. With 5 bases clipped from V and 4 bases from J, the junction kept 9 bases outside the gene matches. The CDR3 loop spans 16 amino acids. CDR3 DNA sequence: TGTGCCAGCAGTTCTCCCCGGACAGGGGGCGGAGAGACCCAGTACTTC. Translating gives CASSSPRTGGGETQYF.

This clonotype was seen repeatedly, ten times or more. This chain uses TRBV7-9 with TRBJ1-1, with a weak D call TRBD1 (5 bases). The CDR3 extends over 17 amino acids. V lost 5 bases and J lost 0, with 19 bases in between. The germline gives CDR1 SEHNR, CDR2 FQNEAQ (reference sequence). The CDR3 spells CASSPPGGGVLNTEAFF. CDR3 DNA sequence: TGTGCCAGCAGCCCCCCGGGCGGGGGGGTATTGAACACTGAAGCTTTCTTT.

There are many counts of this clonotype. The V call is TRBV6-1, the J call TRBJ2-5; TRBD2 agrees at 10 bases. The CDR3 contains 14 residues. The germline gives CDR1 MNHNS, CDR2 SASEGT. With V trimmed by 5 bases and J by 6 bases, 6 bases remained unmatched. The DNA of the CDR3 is TGTGCCAGCAGTACCAGCGGGGGGGCTAAGACCCAGTACTTC. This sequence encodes CASSTSGGAKTQYF.

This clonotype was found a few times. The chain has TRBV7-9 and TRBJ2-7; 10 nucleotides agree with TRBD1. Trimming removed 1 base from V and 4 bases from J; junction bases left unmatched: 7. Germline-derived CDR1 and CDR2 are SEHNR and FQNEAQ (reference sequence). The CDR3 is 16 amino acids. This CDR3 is CASSLEWGTGVYEQYF. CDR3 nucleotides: TGTGCCAGCAGCTTAGAGTGGGGGACAGGGGTGTACGAGCAGTACTTC.

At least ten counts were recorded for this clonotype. The CDR3 DNA reads TGCAGTGCCTTGAACTACGAGCAGTACTTC. This sequence encodes CSALNYEQYF. The V and J genes are TRBV20-1 and TRBJ2-7; D unresolved. The CDR3 consists of 10 residues. CDR1 DFQATT and CDR2 SNEGSKA come from the germline V gene (reference sequence). Between the trimmed V and J ends, which lost 6 bases and 3 bases, there was a span of 6 bases.

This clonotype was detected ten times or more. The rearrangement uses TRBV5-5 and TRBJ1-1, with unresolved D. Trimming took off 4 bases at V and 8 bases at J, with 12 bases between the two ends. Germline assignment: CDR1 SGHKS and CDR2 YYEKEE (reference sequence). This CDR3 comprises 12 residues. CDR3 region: CASSPLGTEAFF. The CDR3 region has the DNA TGTGCCAGCAGCCCCTTGGGTACAGAAGCTTTCTTT.

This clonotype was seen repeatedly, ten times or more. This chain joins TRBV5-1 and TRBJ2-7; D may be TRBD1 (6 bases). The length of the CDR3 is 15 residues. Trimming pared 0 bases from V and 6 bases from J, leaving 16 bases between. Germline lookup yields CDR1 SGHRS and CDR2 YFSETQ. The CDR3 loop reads CASSLDARGYAEQYF. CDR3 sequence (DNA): TGCGCCAGCAGCTTGGATGCCAGGGGATATGCCGAGCAGTACTTC.

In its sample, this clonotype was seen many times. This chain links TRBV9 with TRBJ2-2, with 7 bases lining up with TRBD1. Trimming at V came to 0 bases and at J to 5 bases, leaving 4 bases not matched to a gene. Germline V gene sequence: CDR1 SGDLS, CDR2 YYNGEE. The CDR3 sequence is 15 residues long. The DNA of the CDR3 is TGTGCCAGCAGCGTAGGAGGGGGCGATACCGGGGAGCTGTTTTTT. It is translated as CASSVGGGDTGELFF.

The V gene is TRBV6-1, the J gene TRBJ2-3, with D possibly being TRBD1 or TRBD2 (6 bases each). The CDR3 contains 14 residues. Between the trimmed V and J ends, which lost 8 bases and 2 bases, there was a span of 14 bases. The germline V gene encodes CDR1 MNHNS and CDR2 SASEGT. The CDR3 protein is CASGGGANTDTQYF. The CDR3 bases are TGTGCCAGCGGGGGCGGGGCAAACACAGATACGCAGTATTTT.

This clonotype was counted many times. The CDR3 reads CASSGGQGINQPQHF. The CDR3 DNA sequence: TGTGCCAGCAGTGGTGGACAGGGGATCAATCAGCCCCAGCATTTT. This chain joins TRBV28 and TRBJ1-5; 9 bases fit TRBD1. Germline CDR1 is MDHEN and CDR2 is SYDVKM. Trimming cost V 5 bases and J 3 bases; bases outside gene matches: 5. The CDR3 spans 15 residues.

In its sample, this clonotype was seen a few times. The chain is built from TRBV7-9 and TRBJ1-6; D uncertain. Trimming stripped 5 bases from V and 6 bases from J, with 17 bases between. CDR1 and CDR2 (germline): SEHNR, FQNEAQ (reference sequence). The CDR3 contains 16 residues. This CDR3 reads CASSPMRDSCNSPLHF. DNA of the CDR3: TGTGCCAGCAGCCCTATGCGGGATAGTTGTAATTCACCCCTCCACTTT.

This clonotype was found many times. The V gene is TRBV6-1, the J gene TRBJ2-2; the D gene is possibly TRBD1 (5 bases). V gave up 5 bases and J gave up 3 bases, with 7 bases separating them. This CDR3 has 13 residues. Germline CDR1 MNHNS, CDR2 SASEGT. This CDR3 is CASSLRDTGELFF. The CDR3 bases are TGTGCCAGCAGTCTCAGGGACACCGGGGAGCTGTTTTTT.

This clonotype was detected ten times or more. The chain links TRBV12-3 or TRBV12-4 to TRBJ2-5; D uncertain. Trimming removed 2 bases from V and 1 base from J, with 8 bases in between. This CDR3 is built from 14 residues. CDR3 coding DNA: TGTGCCAGCAGTTTATTGGTGACCCAAGAGACCCAGTACTTC. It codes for CASSLLVTQETQYF.

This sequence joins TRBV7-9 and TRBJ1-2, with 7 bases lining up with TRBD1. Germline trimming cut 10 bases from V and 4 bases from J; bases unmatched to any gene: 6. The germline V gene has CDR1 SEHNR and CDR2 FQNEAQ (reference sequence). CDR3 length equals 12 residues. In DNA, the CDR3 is TGTGCCATCACGGACAGGCGCTATGGCTACACCTTC. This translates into CAITDRRYGYTF.

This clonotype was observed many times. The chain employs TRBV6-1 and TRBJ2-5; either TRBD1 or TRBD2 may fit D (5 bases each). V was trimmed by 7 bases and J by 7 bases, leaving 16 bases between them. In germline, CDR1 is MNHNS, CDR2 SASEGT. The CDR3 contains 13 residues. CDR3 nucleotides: TGTGCCAGCACACCCGGGGCCCCGTGGACCCAGTACTTC. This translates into CASTPGAPWTQYF.

The CDR3, as DNA: TGCGCCAGCAGTGAGTCGGGAGTTAGAGGGGAGACCCAGTACTTC. The encoded protein is CASSESGVRGETQYF. This rearrangement joins TRBV10-2 to TRBJ2-5, with a tentative D call TRBD2 (5 bases). This CDR3 has 15 amino acids. Trimming took off 0 bases at V and 5 bases at J, with 13 bases between the two ends. Looked up from germline, CDR1 is WSHSY and CDR2 is SAAADI.